One TCR beta chain is described in this entry. The same CDR3 can be traced to other DNA sequences in this sample. The sample comes from a study of cytomegalovirus exposure and HLA in healthy donors. This PCR relied on a set of 60 Vbeta primers and 13 Jbeta primers. The assay was immunoSEQ multiplex PCR, and TCRdb's table has in-frame clones only and misses some. The data show 150,000 to 200,000 clones, 84% seen once. This CDR3 is 13 amino acids long. CDR1 and CDR2 (germline): SGDLS, YYNGEE. The V end lost 3 bases, the J end lost 1 base, and 6 bases lay between the germline ends. The material sequenced was PBMCs. This chain links TRBV9 with TRBJ2-3; weak D call: TRBD2 (5 bases). The TCR was taken from a woman between 50 and 59 years old in good health and CMV-seropositive. CDR3 amino acids: CASSAGGTDTQYF. The CDR3 coding sequence is TGTGCCAGCAGCGCCGGGGGCACAGATACGCAGTATTTT.